The 3 T cell receptor beta chains below were found in one sample sequenced in a study of CD8+ T cells in alopecia areata. Sequencing templates came from extracted RNA that was reverse transcribed into cDNA. Libraries were prepared by immunoSEQ multiplex PCR; TCRdb keeps only in-frame clonotypes and omits some of them. The sample lists some 180,000 clones; 50% to 70% were seen once. The material sequenced was CD4+ T cells sorted from blood, taken at week 0. Receptors were obtained from a human donor with alopecia areata.

The V and J genes are TRBV25-1 and TRBJ1-1; 7 bases map to TRBD1. CDR1 is MGHDK and CDR2 is SYGVNS in the germline V gene. The length of the CDR3 is 11 residues. J gave up 4 bases and V 8 bases, and 1 base lay outside the gene matches. The DNA for the CDR3 is TGTGCCAGCCAGGGGGTCACTGAAGCTTTCTTT. Translated: CASQGVTEAFF.

The V gene is TRBV7-3, the J gene TRBJ2-3; tentatively, D is TRBD2 (5 bases). Trimming removed 1 base from V and 7 bases from J, with 9 bases in between. The CDR3 has 13 residues. CDR1 SGHTA and CDR2 FQGTGA come from the germline V gene. This CDR3 is CASSLIGDNTQYF. The CDR3 DNA is TGTGCCAGCAGCTTAATCGGGGATAATACGCAGTATTTT.

The J gene is TRBJ2-3, the V gene TRBV18; D is uncertain. Germline-derived CDR1 and CDR2 are KGHSH and LQKENI. Between the trimmed V and J ends, which lost 2 bases and 0 bases, there was a span of 6 bases. The CDR3 length is 14 residues. DNA of the CDR3: TGTGCCAGCTCACCAAGCACTAGCACAGATACGCAGTATTTT. Amino acids: CASSPSTSTDTQYF.